Listed below are T cell receptor beta chains from one sample, sequenced in a study of CD8 T cells in ankylosing spondylitis. TCRdb fed the 5' RACE reads into MiXCR, producing one record per CDR3 protein. Found here are approximately 290,000 distinct CDR3 sequences, roughly 20% of them singletons; the top ten hold roughly 3.4%. Sequences were obtained from blood, either unsorted or a sorted T cell fraction (not recorded which). The receptors here all came from a female donor with ankylosing spondylitis or in good health (not recorded which). The CDR3 runs from the conserved cysteine through the conserved F or W. A D gene is named only where the DNA matches it firmly. For some rows the clone size is stated as once, few or many, or as a class when expanded; others skip it.

>-|-|TRBJ1-1|TRBV11-3
CASSFKSGFEAFF
TGTGCCAGCAGCTTCAAATCGGGCTTCGAAGCTTTCTTT
>-|-|TRBJ2-7|TRBV12-3/TRBV12-4
CASSLRTGPAYEQYF
TGTGCCAGCAGTTTACGAACCGGGCCCGCCTACGAGCAGTACTTC
>TRBD1|-|TRBJ2-7|TRBV6-2/TRBV6-3
CASSVGTGLEQYF
TGTGCCAGCAGTGTTGGGACAGGCTTGGAGCAGTACTTC
>TRBD2|-|TRBJ2-5|TRBV27
CASRPSGTQETQYF
TGTGCCAGCAGACCTAGCGGAACTCAAGAGACCCAGTACTTC
>-|few|TRBJ1-6|TRBV30
CAWRDMKNSPLHF
TGTGCCTGGAGAGACATGAAGAATTCACCCCTCCACTTT
>-|-|TRBJ2-7|TRBV7-7
CASSSDSGEQYF
TGTGCTAGCAGCTCGGACAGTGGCGAGCAGTACTTC
>-|few|TRBJ2-1|TRBV7-8
CASSSDLPYYNEQFF
TGTGCCAGCAGCTCGGACCTCCCCTACTACAATGAGCAGTTCTTC
>-|-|TRBJ1-6|TRBV20-1
CSARVGGSYNSPLHF
TGCAGTGCTAGAGTAGGGGGCTCCTATAATTCACCCCTCCACTTT
>-|few|TRBJ2-5|TRBV20-1
CSASGGQETQYF
TGCAGTGCTAGCGGCGGCCAAGAGACCCAGTACTTC
>TRBD1|many|TRBJ1-1|TRBV29-1
CSGTGNTEAFF
TGCAGCGGGACAGGGAACACTGAAGCTTTCTTT
>-|few|TRBJ2-7|TRBV20-1
CSATPSGRAEQYF
TGCAGTGCTACCCCAAGCGGGCGGGCCGAGCAGTACTTC
>-|few|TRBJ2-7|TRBV20-1
CSATPPGQVNDEQYF
TGCAGTGCCACGCCGCCGGGACAAGTTAACGACGAGCAGTACTTC
>-|-|TRBJ2-2|TRBV10-1
CASTPSGAGELFF
TGCGCCAGCACCCCCTCGGGGGCCGGGGAGCTGTTTTTT
>-|-|TRBJ1-5|TRBV24-1
CATSEANQPQHF
TGTGCCACCAGTGAGGCAAATCAGCCCCAGCATTTT
>-|-|TRBJ1-2|TRBV6-6
CASSRYGYTF
TGTGCCAGCAGCCGTTATGGCTACACCTTC
>TRBD2|-|TRBJ2-5|TRBV5-1
CASSLGLALGGETQYF
TGCGCCAGCAGCTTGGGACTAGCTCTGGGAGGGGAGACCCAGTACTTC
>-|-|TRBJ2-3|TRBV9
CASSVVSHTDTQYF
TGTGCCAGCAGCGTAGTCAGCCACACAGATACGCAGTATTTT
>-|-|TRBJ1-1|TRBV7-9
CASSPEIRTVAFF
TGTGCCAGCAGTCCCGAGATTAGGACTGTAGCTTTCTTT
>-|once|TRBJ2-2|TRBV6-5
CASSYYRRRPGTELFF
TGTGCCAGCAGTTACTATCGCCGCCGCCCCGGTACGGAGCTGTTTTTT
>-|-|TRBJ2-7|TRBV11-3
CASTQGYRPEQYF
TGTGCCAGCACCCAGGGATACAGACCCGAGCAGTACTTC
>TRBD2|few|TRBJ2-7|TRBV7-8
CASSPRIGRAYEQYF
TGTGCCAGCAGCCCGAGAATCGGGAGGGCCTACGAGCAGTACTTC
>-|many|TRBJ1-1|TRBV5-6
CASSFRGQWNTEAFF
TGTGCCAGCAGCTTTCGGGGGCAGTGGAACACTGAAGCTTTCTTT
>-|few|TRBJ1-1|TRBV29-1
CSGTIEVGTEAFF
TGCAGCGGCACAATAGAGGTTGGCACTGAAGCTTTCTTT
>TRBD2|many|TRBJ2-1|TRBV29-1
CSVDKLAGGVDEQFF
TGCAGCGTTGATAAGTTGGCGGGAGGTGTAGATGAGCAGTTCTTC
>TRBD2|-|TRBJ2-7|TRBV20-1
CSARSVLAGGGEQYF
TGCAGTGCTAGATCAGTATTAGCGGGCGGAGGCGAGCAGTACTTC
>-|-|TRBJ2-5|TRBV7-9
CASSPPQGGRETQYF
TGTGCCAGCAGCCCCCCGCAAGGGGGGAGGGAGACCCAGTACTTC
>-|few|TRBJ2-7|TRBV20-1
CSAREVQRGYEQYF
TGCAGTGCTAGAGAGGTACAGAGGGGGTACGAGCAGTACTTC
>-|many|TRBJ2-1|TRBV20-1
CSARSDRYNEQFF
TGCAGTGCTAGATCCGACCGGTACAATGAGCAGTTCTTC
>TRBD1|-|TRBJ1-6|TRBV7-2
CASSLGQGGYSPLHF
TGTGCCAGCAGCTTAGGACAGGGGGGATACTCACCCCTCCACTTT
>-|many|TRBJ2-3|TRBV5-1
CASSLVGTASTDTQYF
TGCGCCAGCAGCTTGGTCGGGACGGCGAGCACAGATACGCAGTATTTT
>-|-|TRBJ2-3|TRBV6-2/TRBV6-3
CASSKRPPSTDTQYF
TGTGCCAGCAGCAAGCGGCCCCCTAGCACAGATACGCAGTATTTT
>TRBD2|-|TRBJ2-5|TRBV6-5
CASSYRGLRETQYF
TGTGCCAGCAGTTACAGGGGACTAAGAGAGACCCAGTACTTC
>-|few|TRBJ2-1|TRBV20-1
CSAKFVRLVDEQFF
TGCAGTGCTAAGTTCGTTCGACTAGTAGATGAGCAGTTCTTC
>-|many|TRBJ1-2|TRBV5-1
CASSLEGIGYTF
TGCGCCAGCAGCTTGGAAGGGATCGGCTACACCTTC
>-|many|TRBJ1-1|TRBV20-1
CSARGLTEAFF
TGCAGTGCTAGAGGGTTGACTGAAGCTTTCTTT
>TRBD1|few|TRBJ2-1|TRBV12-3/TRBV12-4
CASSLGQLNNEQFF
TGTGCCAGCAGTTTGGGACAGCTGAACAATGAGCAGTTCTTC
>-|-|TRBJ2-7|TRBV6-2/TRBV6-3
CATGEAYEQYF
TGTGCCACCGGAGAGGCGTACGAGCAGTACTTC
>TRBD1|-|TRBJ2-1|TRBV18
CASSPGLQGNNEQFF
TGTGCCAGCTCACCAGGTTTACAGGGGAACAATGAGCAGTTCTTC
>-|few|TRBJ2-4|TRBV20-1
CSAPPGRVAKNIQYF
TGCAGTGCTCCCCCGGGCAGGGTAGCCAAAAACATTCAGTACTTC
>TRBD2|many|TRBJ2-1|TRBV3-1
CASSQRAGGGNEQFF
TGTGCCAGCAGCCAGAGGGCGGGAGGGGGGAATGAGCAGTTCTTC
>TRBD2|few|TRBJ2-7|TRBV15
CATSREGGGYEQYF
TGTGCCACCAGCAGAGAAGGCGGGGGCTACGAGCAGTACTTC
>TRBD1|-|TRBJ2-5|TRBV24-1
CATSDSGQGQETQYF
TGTGCCACCAGTGATTCCGGACAGGGCCAAGAGACCCAGTACTTC
>TRBD1|many|TRBJ1-1|TRBV12-3/TRBV12-4
CASSLGTGKGFF
TGTGCCAGCAGTCTAGGGACAGGGAAGGGTTTCTTT
>TRBD1|few|TRBJ2-1|TRBV27
CASSFAGQGHYNEQFF
TGTGCCAGCAGTTTCGCAGGACAGGGGCATTACAATGAGCAGTTCTTC
>-|-|TRBJ2-1|TRBV5-6
CASSSNRGGVWDEQFF
TGTGCCAGCAGCTCAAACCGCGGTGGGGTCTGGGATGAGCAGTTCTTC
>-|-|TRBJ2-1|TRBV7-9
CASSLQAASNEQFF
TGTGCCAGCAGCTTACAGGCAGCGAGCAATGAGCAGTTCTTC